This TCR beta chain appears in the sequencing data of a study of vaccination effects on CD4 cells after COVID-19. Study summary: Antigen-specific CD4+ T cell clonotypes were called by their expansion after viral peptide-pool culture in ViraFEST. Study conclusions and caveats: Clones of infection and vaccine origin contracted markedly late after vaccination. Convalescent patients numbered few in the study; early post-infection timepoints were missing entirely.

Following culture for under 12 days, CD4+ T cells were isolated. No vaccinee had earlier SARS-CoV-2 infection, and nucleocapsid antibodies were negative. Some clones are missing from TCRdb's copy, which holds only in-frame ones; the method was immunoSEQ multiplex PCR. Seen here are more than 30,000 clones, approximately 75% observed once, and the top ten hold 3%. In the case of this clone: Antigen specificity is unknown.

The V gene's germline CDR1 is SNHLY and CDR2 FYNNEI. The ends lost 5 bases at V and 4 bases at J; junction bases unmatched: 5. CDR3 length: 14 residues. This TCR derives from a human donor who received a COVID-19 vaccine. This chain joins TRBV2 and TRBJ1-3, with 7 bases identical to TRBD1. Sequencing used CD4+ T cells from PBMCs cultured without peptide, obtained before COVID-19 vaccination. CDR3 DNA sequence: TGTGCCAGCAGTCCTACAGGGGAAGGAAACACCATATATTTT. It translates to CASSPTGEGNTIYF.